This T cell receptor (beta chain) is from a study of blood T cell repertoires in COVID-19. Looking at the study overall: PBMCs, B-cell-depleted T cells, or T cells provided the cDNA or gDNA that made up the material.

Libraries were prepared by immunoSEQ multiplex PCR; TCRdb keeps only in-frame clonotypes and omits some of them. The data hold under 200,000 clones, with 75% to 90% observed a single time. The germline gives CDR1 SGHRS, CDR2 YFSETQ. The CDR3 length is 20 residues. V was clipped by 1 base and J by 0 bases, with 20 bases between them. This clonotype was sampled from a man aged 65 to 85 with active or convalescent COVID-19. This rearrangement joins TRBV5-1 to TRBJ2-6; tentative D call: TRBD1 (6 bases). The sequencing sample was made of peripheral blood. This CDR3 is CASSLQGGGFGPSGANVLTF. The CDR3 nucleotides read TGCGCCAGCAGCTTGCAAGGGGGTGGGTTCGGGCCCTCTGGGGCCAACGTCCTGACTTTC. Full variable domain (remainder filled in from reference TRBV5-1 and TRBJ2-6): KAGVTQTPRYLIKTRGQQVTLSCSPISGHRSVSWYQQTPGQGLQFLFEYFSETQRNKGNFPGRFSGRQFSNSRSEMNVSTLELGDSALYLCASSLQGGGFGPSGANVLTFGAGSRLTVL.